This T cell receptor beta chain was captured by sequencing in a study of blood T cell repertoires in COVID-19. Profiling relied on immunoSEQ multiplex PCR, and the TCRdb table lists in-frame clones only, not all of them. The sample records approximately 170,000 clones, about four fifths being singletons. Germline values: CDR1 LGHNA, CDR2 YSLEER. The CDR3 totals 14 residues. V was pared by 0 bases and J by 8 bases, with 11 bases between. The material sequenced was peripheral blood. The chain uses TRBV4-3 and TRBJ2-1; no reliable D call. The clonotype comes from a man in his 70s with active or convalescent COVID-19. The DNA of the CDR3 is TGCGCCAGCAGCCAAGAGGCGTGGGCCCATGAGCAGTTCTTC. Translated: CASSQEAWAHEQFF.